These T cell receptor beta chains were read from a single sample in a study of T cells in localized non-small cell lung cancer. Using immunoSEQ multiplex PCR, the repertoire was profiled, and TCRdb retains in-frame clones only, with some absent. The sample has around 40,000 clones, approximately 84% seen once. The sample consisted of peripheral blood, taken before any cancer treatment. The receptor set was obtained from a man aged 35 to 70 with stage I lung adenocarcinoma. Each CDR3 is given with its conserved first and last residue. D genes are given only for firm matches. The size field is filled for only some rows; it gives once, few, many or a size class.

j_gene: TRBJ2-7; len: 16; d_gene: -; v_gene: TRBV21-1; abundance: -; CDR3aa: CASSTHCLAEPYEQYF; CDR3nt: TGTGCCAGCAGCACCCATTGCCTAGCGGAACCCTACGAGCAGTACTTC
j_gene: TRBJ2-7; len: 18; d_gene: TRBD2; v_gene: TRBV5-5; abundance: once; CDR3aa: CASSDLSGTSGRSYEQYF; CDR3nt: TGTGCCAGCAGCGACCTGAGCGGGACTAGCGGCAGATCCTACGAGCAGTACTTC
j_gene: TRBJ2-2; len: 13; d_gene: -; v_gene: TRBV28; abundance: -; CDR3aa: CASRTRNTGELFF; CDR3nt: TGTGCCAGCAGGACAAGGAACACCGGGGAGCTGTTTTTT
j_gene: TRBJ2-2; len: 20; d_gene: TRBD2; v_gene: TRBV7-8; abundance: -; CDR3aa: CASSLGRITISGTNTGELFF; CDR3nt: TGTGCCAGCAGCTTAGGGAGGATTACCATTAGCGGGACTAACACCGGGGAGCTGTTTTTT
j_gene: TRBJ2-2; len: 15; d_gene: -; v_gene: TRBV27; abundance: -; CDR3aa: CASSLQDPKVRELFF; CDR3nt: TGTGCCAGCAGTTTGCAGGACCCTAAGGTCCGGGAGCTGTTTTTT
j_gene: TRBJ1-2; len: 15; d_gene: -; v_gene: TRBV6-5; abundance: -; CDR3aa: CASTKGGGLYYGYTF; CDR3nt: TGTGCCAGCACTAAGGGTGGGGGGCTTTACTATGGCTACACCTTC
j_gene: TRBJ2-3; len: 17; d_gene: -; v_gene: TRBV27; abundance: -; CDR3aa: CASSLSRWALATDTQYF; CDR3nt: TGTGCCAGCAGTTTATCTCGTTGGGCCCTCGCGACAGATACGCAGTATTTT
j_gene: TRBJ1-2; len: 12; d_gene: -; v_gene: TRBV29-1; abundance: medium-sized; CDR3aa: CSVDTGENGYTF; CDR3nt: TGCAGCGTTGACACTGGGGAGAATGGCTACACCTTC
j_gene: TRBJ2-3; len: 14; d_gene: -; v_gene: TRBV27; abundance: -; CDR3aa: CASSHRASTDMQYF; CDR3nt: TGTGCCAGCAGTCACCGCGCTAGCACAGATATGCAGTATTTT
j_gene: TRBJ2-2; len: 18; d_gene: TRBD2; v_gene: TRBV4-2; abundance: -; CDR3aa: CASNRGGLAGSNTGELFF; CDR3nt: TGTGCCAGCAACCGAGGGGGACTAGCGGGAAGTAACACCGGGGAGCTGTTTTTT
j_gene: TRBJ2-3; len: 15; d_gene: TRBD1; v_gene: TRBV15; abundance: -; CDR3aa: CATSRPGQSLDTQYF; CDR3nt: TGTGCCACCAGCAGACCGGGACAGTCATTGGATACGCAGTATTTT
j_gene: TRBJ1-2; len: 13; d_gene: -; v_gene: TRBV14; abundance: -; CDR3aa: CASSHDNWYGYTF; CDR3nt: TGTGCCAGCAGCCACGACAATTGGTATGGCTACACCTTC
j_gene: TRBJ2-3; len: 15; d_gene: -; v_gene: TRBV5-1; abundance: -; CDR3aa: CASSLESRVRDTQYF; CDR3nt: TGCGCCAGCAGCTTGGAATCCAGGGTTAGAGATACGCAGTATTTT
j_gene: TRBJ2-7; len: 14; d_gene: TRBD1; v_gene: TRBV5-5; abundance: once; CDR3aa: CASSRTGETYEQYF; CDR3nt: TGTGCCAGCAGCCGGACAGGGGAGACCTACGAGCAGTACTTC
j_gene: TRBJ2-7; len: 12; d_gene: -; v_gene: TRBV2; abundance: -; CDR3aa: CASSANAYEQYF; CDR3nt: TGTGCCAGCAGTGCTAATGCCTACGAGCAGTACTTC
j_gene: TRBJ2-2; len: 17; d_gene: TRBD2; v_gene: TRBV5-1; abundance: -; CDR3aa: CASSLAGLAANTGELFF; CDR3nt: TGCGCCAGCAGCTTGGCTGGGCTAGCGGCAAACACCGGGGAGCTGTTTTTT
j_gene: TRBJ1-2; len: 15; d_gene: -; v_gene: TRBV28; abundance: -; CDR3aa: CASSLFGRASGGYTF; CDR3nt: TGTGCCAGCAGTTTATTTGGCAGGGCCTCTGGTGGCTACACCTTC
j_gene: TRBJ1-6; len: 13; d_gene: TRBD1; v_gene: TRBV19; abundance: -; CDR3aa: CASSIGTVPVLHF; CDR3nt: TGTGCCAGTAGTATCGGGACAGTTCCAGTCCTCCACTTT
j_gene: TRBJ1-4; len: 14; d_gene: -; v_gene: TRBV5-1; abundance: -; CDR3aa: CASSIDTRNEKLFF; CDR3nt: TGCGCCAGCAGTATAGACACACGTAATGAAAAACTGTTTTTT
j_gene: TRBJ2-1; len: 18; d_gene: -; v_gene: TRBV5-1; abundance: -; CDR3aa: CASSLEPLERAVYNEQFF; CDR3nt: TGCGCCAGCAGCTTGGAACCACTTGAGCGAGCGGTCTACAATGAGCAGTTCTTC
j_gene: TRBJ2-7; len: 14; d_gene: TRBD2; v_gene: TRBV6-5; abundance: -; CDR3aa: CASSYLAGGYEQYF; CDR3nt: TGTGCCAGCAGTTACCTAGCGGGAGGATACGAGCAGTACTTC
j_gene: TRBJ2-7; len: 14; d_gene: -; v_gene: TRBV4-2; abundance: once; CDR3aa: CASSQARSSYEQYF; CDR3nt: TGTGCCAGCAGCCAGGCACGGAGCTCCTACGAGCAGTACTTC
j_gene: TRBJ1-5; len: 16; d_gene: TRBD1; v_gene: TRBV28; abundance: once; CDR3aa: CASSRMTGAGNQPQHF; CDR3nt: TGTGCCAGCAGTCGTATGACAGGGGCGGGAAATCAGCCCCAGCATTTT
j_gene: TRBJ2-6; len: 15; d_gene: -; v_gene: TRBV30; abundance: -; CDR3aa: CAWGRGFSGANVLTF; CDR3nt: TGTGCCTGGGGTCGAGGGTTCTCTGGGGCCAACGTCCTGACTTTC
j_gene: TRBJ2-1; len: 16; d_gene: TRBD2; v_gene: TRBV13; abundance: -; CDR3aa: CASSLDFKRGYNEQFF; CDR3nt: TGTGCCAGCAGCCTAGACTTTAAGCGGGGGTACAATGAGCAGTTCTTC
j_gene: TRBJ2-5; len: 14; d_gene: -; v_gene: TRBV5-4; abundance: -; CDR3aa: CASSFTGAGETQYF; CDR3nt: TGTGCCAGCAGCTTCACGGGAGCGGGCGAGACCCAGTACTTC
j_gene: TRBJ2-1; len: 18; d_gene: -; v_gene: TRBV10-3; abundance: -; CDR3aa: CAISYTIVPNGGFNEQFF; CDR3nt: TGTGCCATCAGTTACACCATAGTCCCCAATGGAGGATTCAATGAGCAGTTCTTC
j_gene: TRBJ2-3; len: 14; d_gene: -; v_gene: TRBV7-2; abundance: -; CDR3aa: CASSLVSRTDTQYF; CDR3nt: TGTGCCAGCAGCTTAGTTTCTAGGACAGATACGCAGTATTTT
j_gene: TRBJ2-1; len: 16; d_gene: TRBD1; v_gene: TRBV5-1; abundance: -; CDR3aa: CASSPHSGQLDNEQFF; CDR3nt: TGCGCCAGCAGCCCGCACTCGGGACAGCTAGACAATGAGCAGTTCTTC
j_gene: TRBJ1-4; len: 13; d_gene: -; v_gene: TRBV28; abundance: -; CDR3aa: CASSLARGEKLFF; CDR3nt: TGTGCCAGCAGTTTGGCGAGAGGTGAAAAACTGTTTTTT
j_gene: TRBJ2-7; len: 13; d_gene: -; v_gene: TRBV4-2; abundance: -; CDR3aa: CASSPSHSYEQYF; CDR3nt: TGTGCCAGCAGCCCCTCTCACTCCTACGAGCAGTACTTC
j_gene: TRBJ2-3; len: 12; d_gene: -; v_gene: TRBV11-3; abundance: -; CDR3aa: CASSSSTDTQYF; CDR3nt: TGTGCCAGCAGCTCCAGCACAGATACGCAGTATTTT
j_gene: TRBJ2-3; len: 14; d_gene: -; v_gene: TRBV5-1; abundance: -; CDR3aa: CASSLEDYTDTQYF; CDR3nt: TGCGCCAGCAGCTTGGAAGACTACACAGATACGCAGTATTTT
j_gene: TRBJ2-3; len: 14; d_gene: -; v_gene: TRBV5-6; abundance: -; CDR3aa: CASSLGASVDTQYF; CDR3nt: TGTGCCAGCAGCTTGGGGGCCAGCGTGGATACGCAGTATTTT
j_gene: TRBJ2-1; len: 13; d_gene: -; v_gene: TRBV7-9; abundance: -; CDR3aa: CASSSGGYNEQFF; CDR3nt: TGTGCCAGCAGCTCAGGCGGCTACAATGAGCAGTTCTTC
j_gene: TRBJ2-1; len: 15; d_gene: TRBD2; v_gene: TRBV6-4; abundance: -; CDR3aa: CASSDSKLAANEQFF; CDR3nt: TGTGCCAGCAGTGACTCGAAACTAGCGGCCAATGAGCAGTTCTTC
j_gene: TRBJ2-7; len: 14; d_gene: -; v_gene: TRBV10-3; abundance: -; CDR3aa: CAISESGPHYEQYF; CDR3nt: TGTGCCATCAGTGAGTCCGGACCCCACTACGAGCAGTACTTC
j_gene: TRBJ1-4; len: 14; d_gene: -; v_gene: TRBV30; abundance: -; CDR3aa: CAWKDPGPNEKLFF; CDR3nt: TGTGCCTGGAAGGACCCTGGACCTAATGAAAAACTGTTTTTT
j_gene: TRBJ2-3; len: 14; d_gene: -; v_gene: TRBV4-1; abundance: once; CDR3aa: CASSQGRGSDTQYF; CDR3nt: TGCGCCAGCAGCCAAGGCCGGGGGTCAGATACGCAGTATTTT
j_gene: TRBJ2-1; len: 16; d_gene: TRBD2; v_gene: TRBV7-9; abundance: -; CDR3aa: CASSRLGGSDYNEQFF; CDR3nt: TGTGCCAGCTCTCGCCTCGGGGGGAGCGACTACAATGAGCAGTTCTTC
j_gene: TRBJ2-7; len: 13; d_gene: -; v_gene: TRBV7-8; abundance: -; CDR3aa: CASSPGPSYEQYF; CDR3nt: TGTGCCAGCAGCCCGGGACCCTCCTACGAGCAGTACTTC
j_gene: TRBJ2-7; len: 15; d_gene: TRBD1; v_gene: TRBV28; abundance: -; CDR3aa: CASRRRDRGNYEQYF; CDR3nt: TGTGCCAGCAGACGCCGGGACAGGGGAAATTACGAGCAGTACTTC
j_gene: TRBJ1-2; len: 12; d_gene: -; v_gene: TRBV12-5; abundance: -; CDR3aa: CASGLVQGGYTF; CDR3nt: TGTGCTAGTGGTTTGGTACAGGGTGGCTACACCTTC
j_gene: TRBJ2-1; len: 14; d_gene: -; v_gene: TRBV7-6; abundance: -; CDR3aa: CASSPRGMDNEQFF; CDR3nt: TGTGCCAGCAGCCCCAGGGGTATGGACAATGAGCAGTTCTTC
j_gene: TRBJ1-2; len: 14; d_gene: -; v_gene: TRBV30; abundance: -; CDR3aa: CAWSEQGKGYGYTF; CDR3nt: TGTGCCTGGAGTGAACAGGGAAAGGGCTATGGCTACACCTTC
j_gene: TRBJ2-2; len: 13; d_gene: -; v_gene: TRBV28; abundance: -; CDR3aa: CASSSRGTGELFF; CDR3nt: TGTGCCAGCAGTTCAAGGGGCACCGGGGAGCTGTTTTTT
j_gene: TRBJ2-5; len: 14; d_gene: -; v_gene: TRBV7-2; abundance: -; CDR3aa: CASSLTGGQETQYF; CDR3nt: TGTGCCAGCAGCCTTACTGGGGGCCAAGAGACCCAGTACTTC
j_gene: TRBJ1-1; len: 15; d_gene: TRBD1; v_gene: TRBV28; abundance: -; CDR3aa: CASSPFGQGRAEAFF; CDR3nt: TGTGCCAGCAGTCCATTTGGACAGGGGCGGGCTGAAGCTTTCTTT
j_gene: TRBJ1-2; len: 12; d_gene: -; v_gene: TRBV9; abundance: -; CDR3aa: CASSAMAYGYTF; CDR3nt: TGTGCCAGCAGCGCCATGGCCTATGGCTACACCTTC
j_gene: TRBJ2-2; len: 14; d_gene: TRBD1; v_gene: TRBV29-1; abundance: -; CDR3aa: CSVEGQGNTGELFF; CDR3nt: TGCAGCGTTGAGGGACAGGGTAACACCGGGGAGCTGTTTTTT
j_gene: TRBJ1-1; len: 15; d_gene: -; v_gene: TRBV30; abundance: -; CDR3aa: CAWSVHPGGDTEAFF; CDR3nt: TGTGCCTGGAGTGTACATCCGGGGGGCGACACTGAAGCTTTCTTT
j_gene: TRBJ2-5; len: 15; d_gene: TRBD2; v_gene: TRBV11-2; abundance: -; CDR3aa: CASSLLAGVQETQYF; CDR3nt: TGTGCCAGCAGCTTATTAGCGGGAGTCCAAGAGACCCAGTACTTC
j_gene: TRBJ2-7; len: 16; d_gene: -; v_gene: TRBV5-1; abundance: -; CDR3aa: CASSLAVADSSYEQYF; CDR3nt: TGCGCCAGCAGCTTGGCCGTAGCGGATAGCTCCTACGAGCAGTACTTC
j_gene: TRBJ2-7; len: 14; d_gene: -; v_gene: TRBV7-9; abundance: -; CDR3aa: CASSPPGLEYEQYF; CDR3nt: TGTGCCAGCAGCCCACCGGGGCTAGAATACGAGCAGTACTTC
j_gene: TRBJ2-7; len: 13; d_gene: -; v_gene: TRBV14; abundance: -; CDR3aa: CASSRPGSYEQYF; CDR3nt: TGTGCCAGCAGCCGACCAGGATCCTACGAGCAGTACTTC
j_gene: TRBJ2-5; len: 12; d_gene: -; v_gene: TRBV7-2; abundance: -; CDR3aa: CASSQLRETQYF; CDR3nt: TGTGCCAGCAGCCAACTACGAGAGACCCAGTACTTC
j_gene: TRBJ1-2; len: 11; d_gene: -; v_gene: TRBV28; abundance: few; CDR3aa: CASSRTNGYTF; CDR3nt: TGTGCCAGCAGTCGGACAAATGGCTACACCTTC